This TCR beta chain appears in the sequencing data of a study of response to subunit inactivated influenza vaccine. Whole-study results and caveats: Authors suggested seasonal influenza vaccinations each recruit few new T cells.

This clonotype has a handful of counts. Its cognate antigen is unknown. TCRdb re-called the RT-PCR reads through MiXCR, storing one row per CDR3 protein. The table has 600,000 to 850,000 distinct CDR3 sequences, around 15% seen once; the top ten hold less than 8.5%. This TCR came from a man over 45 who received an inactivated influenza vaccine. Sequenced material: PBMCs from blood, taken around 14 days before vaccination.

CDR3 coding DNA: TGTGCCAGCAGCCAAGGGGCCGGGAGTCGACCAGATACGCAGTATTTT. Its translation: CASSQGAGSRPDTQYF. This chain uses TRBV14 with TRBJ2-3; maybe TRBD2 (6 bases). CDR1 and CDR2 from the germline V gene are SGHDN and FVKESK. There are 16 residues in the CDR3. V was shortened by 1 base and J by 4 bases, with 15 bases between the two germline ends.